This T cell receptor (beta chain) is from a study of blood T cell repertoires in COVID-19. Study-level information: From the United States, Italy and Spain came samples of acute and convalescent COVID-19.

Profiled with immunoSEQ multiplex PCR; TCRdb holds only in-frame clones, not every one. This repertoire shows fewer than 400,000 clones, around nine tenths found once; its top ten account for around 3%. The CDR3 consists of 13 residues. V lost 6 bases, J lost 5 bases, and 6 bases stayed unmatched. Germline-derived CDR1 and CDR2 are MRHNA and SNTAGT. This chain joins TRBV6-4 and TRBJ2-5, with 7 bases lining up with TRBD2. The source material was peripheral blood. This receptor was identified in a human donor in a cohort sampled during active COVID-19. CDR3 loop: CASSGLGAETQYF. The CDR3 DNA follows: TGTGCCAGCAGCGGACTAGGAGCCGAGACCCAGTACTTC.